The clone carrying this T cell receptor beta chain came up a few times. Its antigen is currently unknown. From the reads, TCRdb called clonotypes with MiXCR, one entry per CDR3 protein. This sample has more than 650,000 distinct CDR3 sequences, with 35% to 45% found just once. This record comes from a study of T cell repertoires in cytomegalovirus infection. Broader study findings: Cumulated frequencies of public TCR beta families served to identify carriers of CMV plus the relevant HLA. CMV-specific TCR beta clonotypes restricted by HLA-C dominated the ex vivo response.

CDR1 is MNHNY and CDR2 is SVGAGI in the germline V gene (reference sequence). Trimming removed 1 base from V and 4 bases from J, with 17 bases in between. This CDR3 region has 17 residues. The sequenced material came from PBMCs. The receptor comes from a human donor in good health (CMV status not recorded). Some clones in this sample may be carry-over from other donors' samples. The chain has TRBV6-6 and TRBJ1-5; D unresolved. For the CDR3, the DNA is TGTGCCAGCAGTTACTGGGAGTTCCGGGAGCTTAATCAGCCCCAGCATTTT. Protein: CASSYWEFRELNQPQHF.